Listed here is a single T cell receptor beta chain. Its specific antigen is unknown. No base quality information exists; no much larger clone differs at one position. According to the germline V gene (reference sequence), CDR1 reads DFQATT and CDR2 reads SNEGSKA. There are 14 amino acids in the CDR3, from cysteine to phenylalanine inclusive. Of all the DNA, just the CDR3 is kept, 42 bases in frame from base 1. The V end loses 5 bases and the J end loses 2 bases, and a stretch of 16 bases separates them. Every donor in the study was a healthy Caucasian. Library construction relied on 5' RACE. The listed sequencing device is Illumina HiSeq 2000. A universal primer binding site was introduced by template switching, and a unique molecular identifier was present in the final cDNA, enabling accurate counting of TCR cDNA molecules. Specific primers in the conserved constant-segment region were used to synthesize first-strand cDNA for TCR alpha and beta chains. To control for contamination, each cDNA library was double barcoded with a SMART-Mk sample barcode plus Illumina barcodes. TruSeq adapter sequences, together with Illumina sample barcodes, were added in two successive PCR steps. The TCR alpha and beta cDNA libraries were sequenced on the Illumina HiSeq platform using custom primers. The published analysis was carried out like this. Raw reads were processed with MiGEC to extract unique molecular identifiers, and MiXCR was used to determine CDR3 positions. Recombination models were inferred per individual with the repgenHMM and IGoR tools using an EM algorithm. Shared clonotypes were analyzed with the tcR package in R, and sharing was normalized by the product of cloneset sizes. To study raw recombination without the effects of thymic and clonal selection, out-of-frame nonproductive sequences were analyzed. TCRdb reanalyzed the raw reads on its own, using fastp at Q25 for trimming and MiXCR for clone calling, and kept in-frame beta chains. A single entry per CDR3 protein holds the most common genes and DNA from its merged rows. Clone size and V and J calls follow TCRdb, not the original study. This sample gives 1.5 million to 2 million distinct CDR3 sequences in total; less than 35% of them show up just once. Jointly, the top ten make up about 0.25% of the sample.

These data come from a study of identical twins listed by TCRdb under 2016. Regarding the complete study: To test whether fetal clonotypes persist, this study deep-sequenced TCR alpha and beta repertoires from monozygotic twins, from unrelated adults of various ages, and from cord blood. To rule out contamination, replicate twin experiments were performed at different times with different library preparation protocols.

Here is what the overall study found, with its caveats: In beta out-of-frame sequences, excess twin sharing was weaker, because having fewer shared sequences lowered the signal-to-noise ratio. Compared with coincidental sharing between unrelated individuals, an excess of low generation-probability sequences was observed among out-of-frame TCR alpha sequences shared between twins. Abundant cord blood beta clonotypes carried fewer insertions; young adult naive repertoires showed a weaker similar trend, while memory repertoires showed none. In monozygotic twins, out-of-frame TCR alpha sharing was systematically underestimated by recombination models, although the models agreed with sharing between unrelated individuals. Zero-insertion analyses could be partly confounded by invariant T cells such as MAIT and iNKT, though diverse VJ usage argued against such confounding for most clonotypes. Conclusions relied on cross-sectional statistical analysis, since the same donors could not be followed over many years.

The chain is made from TRBV20-1 and TRBJ2-7; possibly the D gene is TRBD2, per 5 matching bases. The sequenced sample was cord blood. This clonotype was sampled from a newborn girl in good health. Here is the DNA: TGCAGTGCTGGAGGACTTCTAGCCCCCTACGAGCAGTACTTC. It translates as CSAGGLLAPYEQYF.